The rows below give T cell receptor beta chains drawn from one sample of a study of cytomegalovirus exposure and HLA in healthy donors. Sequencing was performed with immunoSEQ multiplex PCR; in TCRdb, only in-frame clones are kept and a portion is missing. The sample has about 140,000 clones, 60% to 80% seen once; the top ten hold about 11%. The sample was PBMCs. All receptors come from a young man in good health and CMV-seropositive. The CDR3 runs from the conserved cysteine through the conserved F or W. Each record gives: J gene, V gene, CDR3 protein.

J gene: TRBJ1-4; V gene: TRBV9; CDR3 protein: CASNREGGHFPEKLFF
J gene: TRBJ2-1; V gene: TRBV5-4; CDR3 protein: CASSFSREGRSEQFF
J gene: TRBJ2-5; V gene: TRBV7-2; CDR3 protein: CASSFARGRDETQYF
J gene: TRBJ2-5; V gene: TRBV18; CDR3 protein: CASSPGRGIGETQYF
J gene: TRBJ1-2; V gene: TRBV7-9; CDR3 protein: CAIEAGTVYGYTF
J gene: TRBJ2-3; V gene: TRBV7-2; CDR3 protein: CASSSMTSFPDTQYF
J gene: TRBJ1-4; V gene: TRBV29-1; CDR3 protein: CSVERGGTNEKLFF
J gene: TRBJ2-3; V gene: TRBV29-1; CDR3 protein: CSVDFARYETSTDTQYF
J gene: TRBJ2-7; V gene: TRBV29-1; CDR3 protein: CSVTSHGNSYEQYF
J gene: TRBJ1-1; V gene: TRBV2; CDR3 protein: CASKPGNTEAFF
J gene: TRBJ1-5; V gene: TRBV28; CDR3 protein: CASSLYQGINQPQHF
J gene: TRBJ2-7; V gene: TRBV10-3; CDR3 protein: CASRKEVGEQYF
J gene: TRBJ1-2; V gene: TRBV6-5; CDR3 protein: CASSYSTGGYTF
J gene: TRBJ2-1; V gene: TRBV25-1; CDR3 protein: CASSESVGRLAPYNEQFF
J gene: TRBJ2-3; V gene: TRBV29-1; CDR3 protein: CSVETGGSADTQYF
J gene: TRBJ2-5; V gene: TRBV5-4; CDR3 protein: CARSPPLGGAMETQYF
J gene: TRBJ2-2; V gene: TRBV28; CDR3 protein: CATYIQPRGELFF
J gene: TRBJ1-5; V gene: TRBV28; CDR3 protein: CASSLPVNQPQHF
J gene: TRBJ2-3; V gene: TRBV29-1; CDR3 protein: CSVIAGGSTDTQYF
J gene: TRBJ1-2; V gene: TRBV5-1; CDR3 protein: CASREDFIYGYTF
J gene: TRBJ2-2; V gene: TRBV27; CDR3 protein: CASTRLAGGPTGELFF
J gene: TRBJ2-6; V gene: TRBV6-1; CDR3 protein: CASSEYDWGRGANVLTF
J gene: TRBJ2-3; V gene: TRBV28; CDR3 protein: CASSIITGTSAPTDTQYF
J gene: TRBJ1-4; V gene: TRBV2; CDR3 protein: CASSDGLGGRTNEKLFF
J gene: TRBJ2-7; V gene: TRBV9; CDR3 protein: CASSAQGGYEQYF
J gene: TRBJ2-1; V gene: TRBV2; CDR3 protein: CATSGSTYYNEQFF
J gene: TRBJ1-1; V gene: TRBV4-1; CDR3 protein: CASSRKQQGFNTEAFF
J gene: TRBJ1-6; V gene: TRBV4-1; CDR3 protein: CASSQEPQGAYKPLHF
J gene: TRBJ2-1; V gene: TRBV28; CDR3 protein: CASSPGQVSYNEQFF